Each of the 23 T cell receptor beta chains below was sequenced from the same sample in a study of blood T cell repertoires in COVID-19. Produced via immunoSEQ multiplex PCR; TCRdb's table is partial and in-frame only. The table has about 120,000 clones, around 88% seen once. Sequenced: peripheral blood. The receptors shown here come from a human donor with acute or convalescent COVID-19. The donor label of this sample is uncertain.

This clone was detected only a few times. The chain has TRBV9 and TRBJ2-1; a weak D match, TRBD2 (5 bases). Germline CDR1 SGDLS, CDR2 YYNGEE. This CDR3 is built from 15 residues. The V end was cut by 1 base, the J end by 4 bases, with 12 bases between. DNA of the CDR3: TGTGCCAGCAGCGTAAGCGGCGACATTTACAATGAGCAGTTCTTC. Translated: CASSVSGDIYNEQFF.

The V and J genes are TRBV4-2 and TRBJ2-3; 10 bases are a match to TRBD2. The CDR3 contains 19 residues. The V segment lost 1 base and the J segment 1 base; nucleotides outside the gene matches: 11. In germline, CDR1 is LGHNA, CDR2 YNFKEQ. As DNA, the CDR3 is TGTGCCAGCAGCCAAGTCGGTCTAGCGGGGGCTCAGGGCACAGATACGCAGTATTTT. Its protein product is CASSQVGLAGAQGTDTQYF.

The chain uses TRBV29-1 and TRBJ2-5; TRBD1 might be the D (6 bases). This CDR3 is built from 12 residues. Germline V lookup: CDR1 SQVTM, CDR2 ANQGSEA. V was trimmed by 3 bases and J by 5 bases, leaving 10 bases between them. CDR3: CSVDQGFETQYF. The CDR3 coding sequence is TGCAGCGTTGACCAGGGGTTTGAGACCCAGTACTTC.

V usage is TRBV7-2 and J usage is TRBJ2-5; 9 nucleotides line up with TRBD1. Germline CDR1 and CDR2: SGHTA and FQGNSA. The CDR3 sequence is 15 residues long. V was pared by 0 bases and J by 2 bases, with 1 base of the junction left unmatched. CDR3: CASSLAGTGQETQYF. The CDR3 nucleotides are TGTGCCAGCAGCTTAGCGGGGACAGGGCAAGAGACCCAGTACTTC.

The chain carries TRBV3-1 (or the pseudogene TRBV3-2) and TRBJ1-6, with 7 bases matching TRBD1. CDR1 is LGHDT, CDR2 YNNKEL, per germline (reference sequence). This CDR3 region has 15 residues. Losses at the gene ends were 4 bases for V and 8 bases for J; bases not matched to a gene: 8. In nucleotides, the CDR3 is TGTGCCAGCAGCCCAAAGACAGGGAGCCATTCACCCCTCCACTTT. Protein sequence: CASSPKTGSHSPLHF.

This chain joins TRBV7-2 and TRBJ1-5; D not resolved. Trimming took off 5 bases at V and 2 bases at J, with 10 bases between the two ends. Germline CDR1 and CDR2: SGHTA and FQGNSA. This CDR3 region has 14 residues. CDR3 region: CASSLGLGNQPQHF. CDR3 DNA: TGTGCCAGCAGCCTAGGGCTCGGCAATCAGCCCCAGCATTTT. Using reference TRBV7-2 and TRBJ1-5 for the parts outside the CDR3, the full variable domain is GAGVSQSPSNKVTEKGKDVELRCDPISGHTALYWYRQSLGQGLEFLIYFQGNSAPDKSGLPSDRFSAERTGGSVSTLTIQRTQQEDSAVYLCASSLGLGNQPQHFGDGTRLSIL.

This clone was counted a single time. The chain uses TRBV12-5 and TRBJ1-1; 7 bases map to TRBD1. The CDR3 spans 17 residues. CDR1 is LGHNT and CDR2 is FRNRAP in the germline V gene. V lost 2 bases and J lost 2; bases outside the gene matches: 11. In nucleotides, the CDR3 is TGTGCTAGTGGTTTGCTTACTTGGGGACAGACCAACACTGAAGCTTTCTTT. It codes for CASGLLTWGQTNTEAFF.

This chain uses TRBV3-1 (or the pseudogene TRBV3-2) with TRBJ2-7, with 13 bases matching TRBD2. The CDR3 contains 14 residues. Germline V gene data show CDR1 as LGHDT and CDR2 as YNNKEL (reference sequence). This CDR3 is CASSPAGLAGVLEV. The CDR3 DNA follows: TGTGCCAGCAGCCCCGCCGGACTAGCGGGGGTTTTAGAGGTC.

The chain uses TRBV21-1 and TRBJ1-1. TRBV21-1 is reported as a pseudogene. The CDR3 covers 12 residues. The CDR3 reads CASSKGVTEAFF. CDR3 nucleotide sequence: TGTGCCAGCAGCAAAGGCGTTACTGAAGCTTTCTTT.

This chain joins TRBV7-6 and TRBJ2-5, with a weak D call TRBD2 (6 bases). This CDR3 contains 15 residues. The germline CDR1 and CDR2 sequences are SGHVS and FNYEAQ. Deletions cut 0 bases from V and 4 bases from J, with 12 bases between. In DNA form, the CDR3 reads TGTGCCAGCAGCTTAGCGGGGGGTTCGCGAGAGACCCAGTACTTC. Translation: CASSLAGGSRETQYF.

This clone appeared once. The chain links TRBV10-3 to TRBJ2-3, with D maybe TRBD2 (5 bases). Germline assignment: CDR1 ENHRY and CDR2 SYGVKD. Trimming cost V 3 bases and J 3 bases, with 13 bases left between them. The CDR3 covers 15 residues. CDR3 DNA: TGTGCCATCAGTGACCGGGATCTTGGAACAGATACGCAGTATTTT. Protein product: CAISDRDLGTDTQYF.

A single count supports this clone. The chain recombines TRBV28 with TRBJ1-2; D uncertain. Trimming stripped 3 bases from V and 3 bases from J, with 8 bases between. This CDR3 is built from 13 residues. CDR1 MDHEN and CDR2 SYDVKM come from the germline V gene. CDR3: CASSFGRDYGYTF. The CDR3 DNA reads TGTGCCAGCAGTTTCGGTCGGGACTATGGCTACACCTTC.

The genes are TRBV9 and TRBJ2-7; TRBD1 aligns across 10 bases. The germline gives CDR1 SGDLS, CDR2 YYNGEE. V shed 0 bases, J shed 6 bases, and the junction held 9 bases outside the gene matches. The CDR3 is made up of 16 amino acids. CDR3 loop: CASSVAADRGYGEQYF. The CDR3 bases are TGTGCCAGCAGCGTAGCTGCGGACAGGGGGTATGGCGAGCAGTACTTC.

V gene TRBV18 combines with J gene TRBJ2-7; D is perhaps TRBD1 (6 bases). CDR3 size: 14 residues. Trimming removed 3 bases from V and 3 bases from J, with 12 bases in between. Per the germline V gene, CDR1 is KGHSH and CDR2 is LQKENI. The CDR3 is CASSPAQGFYEQYF. CDR3 bases: TGTGCCAGCTCACCGGCGCAGGGGTTCTACGAGCAGTACTTC.

V is TRBV19 and J is TRBJ1-4; 8 positions match TRBD1. Germline V gene data show CDR1 as LNHDA and CDR2 as SQIVND (reference sequence). Germline trimming cut 3 bases from V and 3 bases from J; bases unmatched to any gene: 9. The CDR3 covers 17 residues. The CDR3 region has the DNA TGTGCCAGTAGTATCGGTGGGACAGGACCCTCTAATGAAAAACTGTTTTTT. Translating gives CASSIGGTGPSNEKLFF.

The chain couples TRBV5-1 to TRBJ1-5; tentatively, D is TRBD1 (6 bases). The V end was cut by 1 base, the J end by 10 bases, with 18 bases between. The CDR3 is made up of 15 amino acids. Germline V CDR1 and CDR2: SGHRS, YFSETQ. The CDR3 DNA follows: TGCGCCAGCAGCTTGTATGCAGGGGTGAATTTTCCCCAGCATTTT. The encoded protein is CASSLYAGVNFPQHF.

This clone was observed a handful of times. The chain couples TRBV18 to TRBJ2-5; TRBD2 might be the D (7 bases). This CDR3 has 16 residues. With 2 bases removed from V and 5 bases from J, the gap between germline ends came to 18 bases. Germline assignment: CDR1 KGHSH and CDR2 LQKENI. The CDR3 is CASSPTGGHPGETQYF. CDR3 in DNA: TGTGCCAGCTCACCAACGGGGGGCCACCCCGGGGAGACCCAGTACTTC. The full variable domain, completed using reference TRBV18 and TRBJ2-5, is NAGVMQNPRHLVRRRGQEARLRCSPMKGHSHVYWYRQLPEEGLKFMVYLQKENIIDESGMPKERFSAEFPKEGPSILRIQQVVRGDSAAYFCASSPTGGHPGETQYFGPGTRLLVL.

CDR3 protein: CASSYAWDSRNSPLHF. The CDR3 DNA reads TGTGCCAGCAGTTACGCATGGGACAGTCGTAATTCACCCCTCCACTTT. V gene TRBV6-5 combines with J gene TRBJ1-6; TRBD1 matches 7 bases. J gave up 6 bases and V 2 bases, and 7 bases lay outside the gene matches. Germline CDR1 MNHEY, CDR2 SVGAGI. The length of the CDR3 is 16 residues.

The rearrangement links TRBV27 to TRBJ2-5; TRBD1 might be the D (5 bases). V gave up 5 bases and J gave up 5 bases, with 18 bases separating them. This CDR3 has 15 amino acids. Germline lookup yields CDR1 MNHEY and CDR2 SMNVEV (reference sequence). In DNA form, the CDR3 reads TGTGCCAGCAGTCCGCACGACAGTCTGGGCGAGACCCAGTACTTC. Encoded protein: CASSPHDSLGETQYF.

V usage is TRBV30 and J usage is TRBJ2-1; D gene unclear. In germline, CDR1 is GTSNPN, CDR2 SVGIG (reference sequence). V gave up 0 bases and J gave up 8 bases, with 8 bases separating them. The CDR3 is 12 amino acids. CDR3 nucleotide sequence: TGTGCCTGGAGTGTACGGGTTGATGAGCAGTTCTTC. Translation gives CAWSVRVDEQFF.

The chain couples TRBV6-6 to TRBJ2-3, with 7 bases aligning to TRBD2. This CDR3 has 16 residues. V lost 2 bases, J lost 5 bases, and 10 bases stayed unmatched. Germline CDR1 reads MNHNY; CDR2 reads SVGAGI (reference sequence). For the CDR3, the DNA is TGTGCCAGCAGTTACCCTGAGGGAGGGTATGAAGATACGCAGTATTTT. As protein: CASSYPEGGYEDTQYF.

The rearrangement joins TRBV6-2 or TRBV6-3 to TRBJ2-7; 9 nucleotides agree with TRBD2. The CDR3 consists of 17 residues. Germline V gene sequence: CDR1 MNHEY, CDR2 SVGEGT. Trimming took 0 bases from V and 3 from J; bases not matched to a gene: 9. The CDR3 nucleotides are TGTGCCAGCAGTTACTCGTCAGCGGGGGGCCGGGTCTACGAGCAGTACTTC. Translating it yields CASSYSSAGGRVYEQYF.

The rearrangement joins TRBV7-3 to TRBJ2-5; D might be TRBD2 (5 bases). Per germline, CDR1 SGHTA and CDR2 FQGTGA. The CDR3 is 17 residues long. V gave up 5 bases and J gave up 7 bases, with 26 bases separating them. The CDR3 protein is CASSPTPGSGGGGTQYF. In nucleotides, the CDR3 is TGTGCCAGCAGCCCCACCCCCGGTTCGGGTGGAGGAGGGACCCAGTACTTC.